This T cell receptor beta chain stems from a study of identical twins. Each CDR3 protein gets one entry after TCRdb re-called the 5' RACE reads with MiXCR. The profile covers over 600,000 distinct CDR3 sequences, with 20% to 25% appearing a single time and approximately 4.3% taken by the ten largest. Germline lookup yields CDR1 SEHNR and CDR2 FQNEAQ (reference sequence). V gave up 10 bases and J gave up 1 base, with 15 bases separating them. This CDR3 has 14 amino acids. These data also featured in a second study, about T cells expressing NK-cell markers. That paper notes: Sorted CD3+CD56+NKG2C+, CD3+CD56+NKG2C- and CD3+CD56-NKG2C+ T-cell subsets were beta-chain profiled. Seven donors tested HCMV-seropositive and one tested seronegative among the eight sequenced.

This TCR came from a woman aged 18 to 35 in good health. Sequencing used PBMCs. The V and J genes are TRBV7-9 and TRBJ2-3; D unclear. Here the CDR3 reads CATGALRRTDTQYF. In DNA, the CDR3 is TGTGCCACCGGAGCCCTGAGGCGCACAGATACGCAGTATTTT. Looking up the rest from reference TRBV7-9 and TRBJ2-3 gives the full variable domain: DTGVSQNPRHKITKRGQNVTFRCDPISEHNRLYWYRQTLGQGPEFLTYFQNEAQLEKSRLLSDRFSAERPKGSFSTLEIQRTEQGDSAMYLCATGALRRTDTQYFGPGTRLTVL.